This passage covers 19 T cell receptor beta chains from one sample sequenced in a study of blood T cells in healthy people across ages. Combining a sample-barcoded 5' primer with a J-beta primer mix, a second PCR ran for 7 to 11 cycles. TCRdb called the 5' RACE reads again in MiXCR, with one record for every CDR3 protein. This repertoire shows roughly 800,000 distinct CDR3 sequences, 40% to 65% found once; its top ten account for approximately 41%. Sequencing used blood. The receptor source for this set is an elderly man in good health.

This clonotype turned up a few times. The V gene is TRBV7-2, the J gene TRBJ2-7; D is ambiguous. CDR3 length equals 14 residues. Trimming stripped 4 bases from V and 4 bases from J, with 14 bases between. Germline lookup yields CDR1 SGHTA and CDR2 FQGNSA. Written as DNA, the CDR3 is TGTGCCAGCAGCTCCCCGGGCGGCCGGTACGAGCAGTACTTC. This encodes CASSSPGGRYEQYF.

About this clonotype itself: With a much larger clone just one base away, this may be a read error. The gene calls are TRBV27 and TRBJ2-6, with D perhaps TRBD1 (7 bases). This CDR3 comprises 18 residues. With 5 bases removed from V and 0 bases from J, the gap between germline ends came to 17 bases. The germline V gene has CDR1 MNHEY and CDR2 SMNVEV (reference sequence). CDR3 loop: CASSPGGTQCSGANVLTF. CDR3 sequence (DNA): TGTGCCAGCAGTCCAGGGGGGACTCAATGCTCTGGGGCCAACGTCCTGACTTTC.

J is TRBJ2-5 and V is TRBV10-1; no clear D gene. Germline V CDR1 and CDR2: WNHNN, SYGVQD (reference sequence). This CDR3 comprises 16 residues. Trimming pared 0 bases from V and 1 base from J, leaving 12 bases between. The CDR3 is CASSESSVQSQETQYF. In nucleotides, the CDR3 is TGCGCCAGCAGTGAGTCGTCAGTCCAGTCCCAAGAGACCCAGTACTTC.

This clonotype was found a few times. The rearrangement links TRBV20-1 to TRBJ2-3; 8 bases are a match to TRBD2. This CDR3 contains 14 residues. Germline V gives CDR1 DFQATT, CDR2 SNEGSKA (reference sequence). The V gene end was trimmed by 5 bases and the J gene end by 3 bases; junction bases not matched to a gene: 7. CDR3 amino acids: CSASSGSKTDTQYF. CDR3 DNA: TGCAGTGCTTCAAGCGGGAGTAAAACAGATACGCAGTATTTT.

The chain employs TRBV5-1 and TRBJ2-7; TRBD2 matches at 8 bases. This CDR3 comprises 15 residues. In germline, CDR1 is SGHRS, CDR2 YFSETQ. The V gene end was trimmed by 0 bases and the J gene end by 6 bases; junction bases not matched to a gene: 8. DNA of the CDR3: TGCGCCAGCAGCTTGGGACGGGAGGGCCTCATCGAGCAGTACTTC. Its translation: CASSLGREGLIEQYF.

This clonotype was seen at least ten times. The chain couples TRBV12-3 or TRBV12-4 to TRBJ2-1; 9 nucleotides agree with TRBD2. There are 15 residues in the CDR3. The V segment lost 6 bases and the J segment 0 bases; nucleotides outside the gene matches: 3. The CDR3 spells CASSRSGSSYNEQFF. Here the CDR3 DNA reads TGTGCCAGCAGCCGTAGCGGGAGCTCCTACAATGAGCAGTTCTTC.

V usage is TRBV29-1 and J usage is TRBJ2-4; 10 bases map to TRBD2. Germline V gene sequence: CDR1 SQVTM, CDR2 ANQGSEA. The CDR3 is 15 amino acids. The trim removed 6 bases at V and 2 bases at J, leaving 7 bases unmatched. CDR3 DNA sequence: TGCAGCGTCTTAGCGGGAGGCCCCTCCAAAAACATTCAGTACTTC. Protein: CSVLAGGPSKNIQYF.

This rearrangement joins TRBV4-1 to TRBJ2-6; D gene ambiguous. The CDR3 runs to 15 residues. The V end was cut by 1 base, the J end by 7 bases, with 11 bases between. Germline V CDR1 and CDR2: MGHRA, YSYEKL. CDR3 loop: CASSQGQLTANVLTF. The CDR3 DNA reads as TGCGCCAGCAGCCAAGGGCAATTAACCGCCAACGTCCTGACTTTC.

The chain couples TRBV7-6 to TRBJ2-1, with 9 bases identical to TRBD2. This CDR3 region has 14 residues. Per the germline V gene, CDR1 is SGHVS and CDR2 is FNYEAQ. V was clipped by 4 bases and J by 8 bases; unmatched bases: 6. In DNA, the CDR3 is TGTGCCAGCAGCTCGACTAGCGGTTACGATGAGCAGTTCTTC. Its protein product is CASSSTSGYDEQFF.

J is TRBJ2-7 and V is TRBV20-1; D remains ambiguous. V dropped 4 bases and J dropped 9 bases, with 13 bases sitting between them. The CDR3 totals 11 residues. Germline V lookup: CDR1 DFQATT, CDR2 SNEGSKA (reference sequence). CDR3 in amino acids: CSAIRVPRQYF. The DNA of the CDR3 is TGCAGTGCTATCCGGGTTCCTCGGCAGTACTTC.

The gene calls are TRBV6-1 and TRBJ2-1; 7 bases are a match to TRBD2. This CDR3 contains 13 residues. Germline CDR1 is MNHNS and CDR2 is SASEGT. With V trimmed by 4 bases and J by 9 bases, 6 bases remained unmatched. CDR3 bases: TGTGCCAGCAGTGGCGGGAGAGGCGGTGAGCAGTTCTTC. Its translation is CASSGGRGGEQFF.

This clonotype was seen a few times. The V call is TRBV12-3 or TRBV12-4, the J call TRBJ1-1; D remains unclear. Trimming pared 6 bases from V and 6 bases from J, leaving 14 bases between. This CDR3 is 13 amino acids long. The CDR3 region is CASSMSGSSEAFF. Here the CDR3 DNA reads TGTGCCAGCAGCATGTCCGGCAGTTCTGAAGCTTTCTTT.

The chain has TRBV7-2 and TRBJ2-7, with 12 positions matching TRBD2. Near its end, the DNA agrees better with TRBJ2-5, so the J call may be wrong. The CDR3 length is 16 residues. Germline V gene lookup returns CDR1 SGHTA and CDR2 FQGNSA. CDR3 nucleotide sequence: TGTGCCAGCAGCTTATTTACTAGCGGGAGGTTAGAGACCCAGTACTTC. Amino acids: CASSLFTSGRLETQYF.

This chain joins TRBV7-9 and TRBJ2-3; TRBD2 aligns across 11 bases. The CDR3 is 16 residues long. V lost 3 bases and J lost 6; bases outside the gene matches: 8. Per the germline V gene, CDR1 is SEHNR and CDR2 is FQNEAQ (reference sequence). This chain's CDR3 is CASSFRLAGSRDTQYF. Written as DNA, the CDR3 is TGTGCCAGCAGCTTTCGACTAGCGGGATCGCGGGATACGCAGTATTTT. Full variable domain (remainder filled in from reference TRBV7-9 and TRBJ2-3): DTGVSQNPRHKITKRGQNVTFRCDPISEHNRLYWYRQTLGQGPEFLTYFQNEAQLEKSRLLSDRFSAERPKGSFSTLEIQRTEQGDSAMYLCASSFRLAGSRDTQYFGPGTRLTVL.

This sequence joins TRBV30 and TRBJ1-2; D unclear. This CDR3 region has 13 residues. The ends were cut back, 1 base at V and 4 bases at J, with 10 bases in the middle. The germline V gene encodes CDR1 GTSNPN and CDR2 SVGIG (reference sequence). CDR3 amino acids: CAWSGGSGYGYTF. Here the CDR3 DNA reads TGTGCCTGGAGTGGAGGGAGTGGCTATGGCTACACCTTC.

The gene calls are TRBV7-8 and TRBJ2-1, with a possible D match to TRBD2 (6 bases). Between the trimmed V and J ends, which lost 3 bases and 7 bases, there was a span of 22 bases. From germline, CDR1 is SGHVS and CDR2 FQNEAQ. CDR3 length: 17 residues. CDR3 region: CASSLRVAEPGRNEQFF. DNA of the CDR3: TGTGCCAGCAGCTTGCGCGTTGCGGAGCCGGGGAGGAATGAGCAGTTCTTC.

The chain combines TRBV6-2 or TRBV6-3 with TRBJ1-6; D remains unclear. The CDR3 has 15 residues. Germline CDR1 reads MNHEY; CDR2 reads SVGEGT. V lost 2 bases, J lost 10 bases, and 15 bases lay in between. CDR3 nucleotide sequence: TGTGCCAGCAGTTACGGTCAGGTCGGGCGATCACCCCTCCACTTT. It codes for CASSYGQVGRSPLHF.

The chain's CDR3 is CASSLVSSGSYNEQYF. Written as DNA, the CDR3 is TGCGCCAGCAGCTTGGTATCTAGCGGCTCCTACAATGAGCAGTACTTC. The chain recombines TRBV5-1 with TRBJ2-1, with 7 bases fitting TRBD2. TRBJ2-7 explains the end of the DNA better; the J call may be wrong. The CDR3 loop spans 16 amino acids. Germline assignment: CDR1 SGHRS and CDR2 YFSETQ.

The gene calls are TRBV5-5 and TRBJ1-2; the D is unclear. V dropped 1 base and J dropped 2 bases, with 15 bases sitting between them. The CDR3 has 16 amino acids. The germline V gene encodes CDR1 SGHKS and CDR2 YYEKEE (reference sequence). CDR3 region: CASSLSESGTNYGYTF. The DNA for the CDR3 is TGTGCCAGCAGCTTGTCTGAGTCAGGAACAAACTATGGCTACACCTTC.